Here is one T cell receptor (beta chain) with its context. The data were taken from a study of shared clonotypes between healthy human individuals. At deep level, the assay was performed. This table comes from immunoSEQ multiplex PCR, and its TCRdb copy is limited to in-frame clones, with some not included. The sample contains 2 million to 2.5 million clones, about 94% of which appear only once. The CDR3 is made up of 14 amino acids. CDR1 MNHEY and CDR2 SMNVEV come from the germline V gene (reference sequence). V was clipped by 3 bases and J by 8 bases; unmatched bases: 9. The sequenced sample was naive CD4+ T cells sorted from blood. As to subset: CD45RA+ positively selected. The receptor was derived from a young man in good health. The chain uses TRBV27 and TRBJ1-2, with 7 nucleotides matching TRBD1. CDR3 bases: TGTGCCAGCAGTTTCGAACAGGGGCGTAAAGGCTACACCTTC. Its translation: CASSFEQGRKGYTF.